This record looks at one TCR beta chain sequence and its context. The data stem from a study of blood T cell repertoires in COVID-19. The CDR3 is 13 amino acids. Looked up from germline, CDR1 is LGHDT and CDR2 is YNNKEL (reference sequence). The ends were cut back, 5 bases at V and 5 bases at J, with 12 bases in the middle. Some clones are missing from TCRdb's copy, which holds only in-frame ones; the method was immunoSEQ multiplex PCR. In the table there are about 220,000 clones, roughly 90% of which are singletons. The receptor was isolated from a man aged 40-49 years with active or convalescent COVID-19. V is TRBV3-1 (or the pseudogene TRBV3-2) and J is TRBJ1-1, with TRBD1 as a possible D gene (5 bases). Sequencing was done on a sample of peripheral blood. The CDR3 DNA reads as TGTGCCAGCAGCGTGAACGGGGGGACTGAAGCTTTCTTT. This translates into CASSVNGGTEAFF.